This T cell receptor beta chain was obtained from a study of blood T cell repertoires in COVID-19. Methods used by the authors: Reference gene primer amplification yielded estimated nucleated cell counts. Repertoires were generated with immunoSEQ multiplex PCR, while TCRdb's copy carries only in-frame clones and drops some. The V and J calls and clone size come from that table; D and trimming were worked out from the DNA. The table has approximately 260,000 clones, 82% seen once. The receptor was isolated from a woman of 80 years or more with active or convalescent COVID-19. The sample taken for sequencing was peripheral blood.

For the CDR3, the DNA is TGTGCCAGTAGTAGGGGAAACAGGGGGCGAGGCACTGAAGCTTTCTTT. This codes for CASSRGNRGRGTEAFF. The chain employs TRBV19 and TRBJ1-1, with 9 nucleotides matching TRBD1. J was trimmed by 4 bases and V by 4 bases; bases with no gene match: 10. Germline V lookup: CDR1 LNHDA, CDR2 SQIVND (reference sequence). This CDR3 is 16 amino acids long.